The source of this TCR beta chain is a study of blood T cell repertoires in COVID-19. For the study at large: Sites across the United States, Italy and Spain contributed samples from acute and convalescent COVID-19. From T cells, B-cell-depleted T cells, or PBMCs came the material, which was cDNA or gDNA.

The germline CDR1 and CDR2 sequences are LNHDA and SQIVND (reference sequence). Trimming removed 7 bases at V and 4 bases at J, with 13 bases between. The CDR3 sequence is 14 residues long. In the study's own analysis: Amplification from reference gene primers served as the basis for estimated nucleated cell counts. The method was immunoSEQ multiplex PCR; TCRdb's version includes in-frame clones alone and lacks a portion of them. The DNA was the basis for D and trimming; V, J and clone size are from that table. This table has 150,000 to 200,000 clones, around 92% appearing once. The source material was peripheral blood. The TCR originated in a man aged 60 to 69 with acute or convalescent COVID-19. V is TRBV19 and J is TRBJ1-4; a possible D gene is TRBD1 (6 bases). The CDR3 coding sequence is TGTGCCAGTAATGCAGACAGGCTTAATGAAAAACTGTTTTTT. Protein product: CASNADRLNEKLFF.